Following are 19 T cell receptor beta chains from one sample sequenced in a study of shared clonotypes between healthy human individuals. TCRdb's copy holds only in-frame clones and misses some; the assay was immunoSEQ multiplex PCR. This table has fewer than 200,000 clones, around 93% appearing once. Sequences were obtained from naive CD4+ T cells sorted from blood. Subset indicated: CD45RA+ positively selected. These receptors originate from a woman younger than 45 in good health.

The chain combines TRBV29-1 with TRBJ2-1; no firm D call. The CDR3 consists of 13 residues. The germline gives CDR1 SQVTM, CDR2 ANQGSEA. Trimming removed 4 bases at V and 8 bases at J, with 15 bases between. In DNA, the CDR3 is TGCAGCGTTGCACCCCGGCTGATTGATGAGCAGTTCTTC. The encoded protein is CSVAPRLIDEQFF.

V and J are TRBV28 and TRBJ1-1, with D possibly TRBD1 on 6 matching bases. With 3 bases removed from V and 6 bases from J, the gap between germline ends came to 8 bases. Germline V CDR1 and CDR2: MDHEN, SYDVKM. The CDR3 spans 12 residues. The DNA for the CDR3 is TGTGCCAGCAGTTTGTGGGGGCCTGAAGCTTTCTTT. It is translated as CASSLWGPEAFF.

The chain recombines TRBV5-1 with TRBJ1-1, with a tentative D call TRBD1 (6 bases). Trimming shortened V by 5 bases and J by 1 base, and 12 bases separated the two germline ends. The CDR3 consists of 14 residues. In germline, CDR1 is SGHRS, CDR2 YFSETQ. The CDR3 DNA is TGCGCCAGCAGAGGCGGGGGCGCGAACACTGAAGCTTTCTTT. Translated, it gives CASRGGGANTEAFF.

This clone was counted a single time. The V gene is TRBV9, the J gene TRBJ2-3; 8 bases map to TRBD2. V lost 0 bases to trimming and J lost 8 bases; unmatched junction nucleotides: 14. CDR3 length: 17 amino acids. CDR1 is SGDLS, CDR2 YYNGEE, per germline. The CDR3 nucleotides are TGTGCCAGCAGCGTAGTCGGGACTAGTGGCGGTTCAGGTACGCAGTATTTT. This codes for CASSVVGTSGGSGTQYF.

V gene TRBV28 combines with J gene TRBJ1-5; D is perhaps TRBD1 (5 bases). Germline CDR1 is MDHEN and CDR2 is SYDVKM. This CDR3 region has 14 residues. Trimming took 5 bases from V and 2 from J, leaving 10 bases between them. For the CDR3, the DNA is TGTGCCAGCAGTGCAGGGTTTGGCAATCAGCCCCAGCATTTT. Translated: CASSAGFGNQPQHF.

The chain links TRBV5-5 to TRBJ1-5; D remains ambiguous. CDR1 SGHKS and CDR2 YYEKEE come from the germline V gene (reference sequence). V gave up 4 bases and J gave up 7 bases, with 9 bases separating them. The CDR3 runs to 12 residues. Here the CDR3 reads CASSPPGQPQHF. CDR3 DNA sequence: TGTGCCAGCAGCCCTCCCGGACAGCCCCAGCATTTT.

In this sample, this clone turned up once. The genes are TRBV30 and TRBJ2-5; D remains ambiguous. V shed 2 bases and J shed 7 bases, with 20 bases lying between them. This CDR3 is 15 amino acids long. CDR1 GTSNPN and CDR2 SVGIG come from the germline V gene (reference sequence). The CDR3 here is CAWSLKDSRLGTQYF. CDR3 in DNA: TGTGCCTGGAGTCTTAAAGATTCCAGGTTGGGGACCCAGTACTTC.

This rearrangement joins TRBV28 to TRBJ1-1; D gene unclear. Germline values: CDR1 MDHEN, CDR2 SYDVKM. V was pared by 7 bases and J by 11 bases, with 26 bases between. The CDR3 totals 15 residues. CDR3 bases: TGTGCCAGCACGCAGTTCGGACTAGCCCGCGCTGTTGCTTTCTTT. Translated: CASTQFGLARAVAFF.

V and J are TRBV27 and TRBJ2-7; the match to TRBD2 covers 10 bases. Germline V gene sequence: CDR1 MNHEY, CDR2 SMNVEV (reference sequence). The CDR3 covers 17 residues. V gave up 3 bases and J gave up 2 bases; unmatched junction bases: 10. DNA of the CDR3: TGTGCCAGCAGTTTCTACCCTAGGACTAGCGGCACCTACGAGCAGTACTTC. Its protein is CASSFYPRTSGTYEQYF.

The rearrangement links TRBV7-9 to TRBJ2-5, with D hard to call. Matching the DNA end better, TRBJ2-7 makes the J call doubtful. The germline V gene has CDR1 SEHNR and CDR2 FQNEAQ (reference sequence). The length of the CDR3 is 12 residues. CDR3 coding DNA: TGTGCCAGCAGCCCCCTCCGCTACGAGCAGTACTTC. Translation: CASSPLRYEQYF.

This chain joins TRBV28 and TRBJ1-5; 9 nucleotides align to TRBD1. Germline V gene lookup returns CDR1 MDHEN and CDR2 SYDVKM. The CDR3 runs to 15 residues. V was pared by 2 bases and J by 7 bases, with 6 bases of the junction left unmatched. The CDR3 loop reads CASSLRTGELQPQHF. The CDR3 region has the DNA TGTGCCAGCAGTTTAAGGACAGGGGAATTACAGCCCCAGCATTTT.

The V gene is TRBV5-4, the J gene TRBJ2-7; TRBD2 agrees at 12 bases. The CDR3 contains 15 residues. Germline-derived CDR1 and CDR2 are SGHNT and YYREEE (reference sequence). J gave up 5 bases and V 4 bases, and 7 bases lay outside the gene matches. CDR3 sequence: CASSPLAGGPHEQYF. CDR3 coding DNA: TGTGCCAGCAGCCCACTAGCGGGAGGTCCCCACGAGCAGTACTTC.

As regards this clone: This sample also contains other DNA sequences that code for the same CDR3. The V gene is TRBV18, the J gene TRBJ2-5, with D hard to call. The germline CDR1 and CDR2 sequences are KGHSH and LQKENI. The CDR3 loop spans 12 amino acids. V gave up 2 bases and J gave up 1 base, with 2 bases separating them. The CDR3 here is CASSPVQETQYF. CDR3 in DNA: TGTGCCAGCTCACCAGTCCAAGAGACCCAGTACTTC.

This chain connects TRBV6-6 to TRBJ2-2; 9 positions match TRBD2. Trimming at V came to 3 bases and at J to 6 bases, leaving 2 bases not matched to a gene. Germline CDR1 and CDR2: MNHNY and SVGAGI (reference sequence). The CDR3 loop spans 14 amino acids. The CDR3 sequence is CASSYGGRAGELFF. The CDR3 DNA sequence: TGTGCCAGCAGTTATGGCGGGAGGGCCGGGGAGCTGTTTTTT.

V is TRBV28 and J is TRBJ2-5; 7 bases match TRBD2. The assigned J gene may be wrong: the sequence end matches TRBJ2-7 better. The germline gives CDR1 MDHEN, CDR2 SYDVKM. This CDR3 comprises 15 residues. The chain's CDR3 is CASSLSSGIPYEQYF. The CDR3 DNA follows: TGTGCCAGCAGTTTATCGAGCGGGATACCCTACGAGCAGTACTTC.

As DNA, the CDR3 is TGCGCCAGCAGCCTCTGGAGCGCAGATACGCAGTATTTT. Translation: CASSLWSADTQYF. The V call is TRBV4-1, the J call TRBJ2-3, with D hard to call. Germline V gene lookup returns CDR1 MGHRA and CDR2 YSYEKL. V gave up 4 bases and J gave up 4 bases, with 9 bases separating them. The CDR3 has 13 residues.

The chain uses TRBV18 and TRBJ2-5; 9 nucleotides line up with TRBD2. The tail of the sequence fits TRBJ2-7 better, so the J call may be wrong. CDR3 length: 16 residues. Germline lookup yields CDR1 KGHSH and CDR2 LQKENI. The CDR3: CASSPGTSYRGDEQYF. The CDR3 region has the DNA TGTGCCAGCTCACCAGGGACTAGCTACCGAGGCGACGAGCAGTACTTC.

This CDR3 reads CSVVADTEAFF. CDR3 DNA sequence: TGCAGTGTAGTCGCGGACACTGAAGCTTTCTTT. The chain recombines TRBV20-1 with TRBJ1-1, with D hard to call. Trimming shortened V by 7 bases and J by 3 bases, and 9 bases separated the two germline ends. Germline loops: CDR1 DFQATT, CDR2 SNEGSKA (reference sequence). The CDR3 totals 11 residues.

In the case of this clone: One junction end does not reproduce the germline sequence, and a read error may be involved. The chain is built from TRBV28 and TRBJ2-5, with 8 bases lining up with TRBD1. The J call could be wrong; TRBJ2-7 is a better fit for the DNA end. The CDR3 covers 14 residues. Looked up from germline, CDR1 is MDHEN and CDR2 is SYDVKM. CDR3 in amino acids: CASSLWTGPYEQYF. Here the CDR3 DNA reads TGTGCCAGCAGTCTATGGACAGGGCCCTACGAGCAGTACTTC.